The 8 T cell receptor beta chains in this list originate from one sample, sequenced in a study of OX40 agonist ivuxolimab in advanced cancers. Assay: immunoSEQ multiplex PCR; the TCRdb copy retains only in-frame clones and omits some. The sample includes approximately 80,000 clones, around 90% of them seen just once. Sequencing used CD4+ or CD8+ T cells sorted from blood, obtained in a trial of the OX40 agonist ivuxolimab. Every receptor here comes from an adult with an advanced solid tumor such as melanoma, head and neck, liver or kidney cancer.

This sequence joins TRBV28 and TRBJ2-1; 8 bases map to TRBD1. This CDR3 contains 15 residues. Trimming at V came to 4 bases and at J to 6 bases, leaving 8 bases not matched to a gene. CDR1 MDHEN and CDR2 SYDVKM come from the germline V gene. DNA of the CDR3: TGTGCCAGCAGTTCACTTGGACAGGGAAGCAATGAGCAGTTCTTC. Encoded protein: CASSSLGQGSNEQFF.

This chain links TRBV7-2 with TRBJ2-5; tentatively, D is TRBD1 (5 bases). Matching the DNA end better, TRBJ2-7 makes the J call doubtful. Germline CDR1 SGHTA, CDR2 FQGNSA. This CDR3 has 13 residues. In DNA form, the CDR3 reads TGTGCCAGCAGCTTTAGCTTAGGGGCCGAGCAGTACTTC. Translating gives CASSFSLGAEQYF.

The genes are TRBV7-9 and TRBJ2-1; TRBD2 matches 9 bases. The germline CDR1 and CDR2 sequences are SEHNR and FQNEAQ (reference sequence). This CDR3 comprises 13 residues. V shed 3 bases, J shed 10 bases, and the junction held 4 bases outside the gene matches. CDR3 sequence reads: CASSLGLAGEQFF. In DNA form, the CDR3 reads TGTGCCAGCAGCTTGGGGCTAGCGGGAGAGCAGTTCTTC.

The V gene is TRBV4-2, the J gene TRBJ1-2, with D possibly being TRBD1 (6 bases). The V end lost 4 bases, the J end lost 6 bases, and 15 bases lay between the germline ends. Germline V gene sequence: CDR1 LGHNA, CDR2 YNFKEQ. CDR3 length: 14 residues. In nucleotides, the CDR3 is TGTGCCAGCAGCCCTCCCTCGGACAGAGATGGCTACACCTTC. Translating it yields CASSPPSDRDGYTF.

The J gene is TRBJ2-4, the V gene TRBV23-1; 8 bases match TRBD2. TRBV23-1 is labeled an ORF, and its function is uncertain. This CDR3 spans 19 amino acids. The V segment lost 3 bases and the J segment 7 bases; nucleotides outside the gene matches: 20. The chain's CDR3 is CASSHRLSPVERECNIQYF. The CDR3, as DNA: TGCGCCAGCAGTCACCGACTCTCCCCTGTCGAGCGGGAGTGTAACATTCAGTACTTC.

V usage is TRBV6-1 and J usage is TRBJ1-5; no clear D. This CDR3 region has 13 residues. V gave up 6 bases and J gave up 7 bases, with 13 bases separating them. Looked up from germline, CDR1 is MNHNS and CDR2 is SASEGT. The CDR3: CASRERLEQPQHF. The CDR3 DNA sequence: TGTGCCAGCAGGGAGAGGCTGGAGCAGCCCCAGCATTTT.

The J gene is TRBJ2-1, the V gene TRBV30; a possible D gene is TRBD2 (6 bases). There are 11 residues in the CDR3. Trimming removed 5 bases from V and 12 bases from J, with 14 bases in between. In germline, CDR1 is GTSNPN, CDR2 SVGIG (reference sequence). The chain's CDR3 is CAWGPRGGQFF. In DNA, the CDR3 is TGTGCCTGGGGACCGCGGGGTGGGCAGTTCTTC.

CDR3 in amino acids: CASSVQSSGNTIYF. The CDR3 DNA is TGTGCCAGCAGCGTCCAGAGCTCTGGAAACACCATATATTTT. This chain joins TRBV9 and TRBJ1-3; D call uncertain. CDR1 and CDR2 (germline): SGDLS, YYNGEE. The CDR3 runs 14 residues. The germline V and J ends were trimmed by 2 bases and 0 bases, with 6 bases remaining between them.